The present TCR beta chain was sequenced within a study of spatial heterogeneity in lung cancer. About the research overall: Sequencing covered available follow-up PBMC samples collected a median of roughly 22 months after resection. Raw reads contained each unique TCR and UMI combination more than ten times on average.

From the 5' RACE reads, TCRdb called clonotypes with MiXCR, one entry per CDR3 protein. Among about 120,000 distinct CDR3 sequences, more than 9% were seen once, and the ten largest hold approximately 15%. Germline loops: CDR1 ENHRY, CDR2 SYGVKD. V was pared by 8 bases and J by 2 bases, with 21 bases between. This CDR3 has 16 residues. The time point is: blood at routine non-recurrence follow-up after resection. In each case, whole RNA from tumor, nontumor lung or frozen PBMC was sequenced unsorted. This clonotype is deemed medium-sized. The sample in question was PBMCs, obtained at follow-up. The rearrangement joins TRBV10-3 to TRBJ1-2; tentative D call: TRBD1 (5 bases). The source is a male donor with early-stage non-small cell lung cancer. CDR3: CAIAPRQHRINYGYTF. In DNA form, the CDR3 reads TGTGCCATCGCCCCCAGACAGCACAGAATCAACTATGGCTACACCTTC.